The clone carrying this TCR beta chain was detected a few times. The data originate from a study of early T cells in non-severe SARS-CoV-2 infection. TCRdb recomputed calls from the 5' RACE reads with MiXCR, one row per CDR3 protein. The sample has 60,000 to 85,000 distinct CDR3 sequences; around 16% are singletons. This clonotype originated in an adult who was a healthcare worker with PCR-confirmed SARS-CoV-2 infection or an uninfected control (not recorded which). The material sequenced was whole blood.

This CDR3 is CASGVFGYEQYF. CDR3 nucleotides: TGCGCCAGCGGGGTTTTTGGGTACGAGCAGTACTTC. The V gene is TRBV4-3, the J gene TRBJ2-7, with unresolved D. Germline V CDR1 and CDR2: LGHNA, YSLEER. The CDR3 is 12 amino acids. V was trimmed by 8 bases and J by 4 bases, leaving 12 bases between them.